This T cell receptor beta chain was observed in a study of T cell responses to AZD1222 COVID-19 vaccine. General observations from the study: Spike-specific TCR breadth and depth rose after two AZD1222 doses. Baseline seropositives among AZD1222 recipients totaled only five or six. Sampled repertoires all dated from after the peak T cell response. Clonal diversity may have been underestimated, and the donors were mostly white British, with more females than males.

Here immunoSEQ multiplex PCR was the method, and the copy in TCRdb shows in-frame clones only, minus some. The sample yields 140,000 or so clones, around 92% seen once. Per germline, CDR1 ENHRY and CDR2 SYGVKD. The V segment lost 3 bases and the J segment 4 bases; nucleotides outside the gene matches: 5. The CDR3 has 14 amino acids. For this clone: The antigen remains undetermined.

The sequenced sample was peripheral blood, obtained after recovery from COVID-19. The origin of this receptor is an adult who had recovered from COVID-19. The gene calls are TRBV10-3 and TRBJ2-5; the match to TRBD2 covers 7 bases. As DNA, the CDR3 is TGTGCCATCAGTGAAGGGCGGGAGCCAGAGACCCAGTACTTC. Translated: CAISEGREPETQYF.